These T cell receptor beta chains were read from a single sample in a study of T cell repertoires in cytomegalovirus infection. MiXCR, run by TCRdb on the reads, gives a single entry per CDR3 protein. The sample shows tens of thousands of distinct CDR3 sequences, roughly 22% of them seen only once. The antigens of these receptors remain unknown. Sequencing was performed on PBMCs, sequenced either directly or after in vitro stimulation (not recorded which). The receptors stem from a human donor in good health (CMV status not recorded). Some clones in this sample may be carry-over from other donors' samples. The CDR3 runs from the conserved cysteine through the conserved F or W. The D gene is left open where the match is weak.

>TRBV5-1|TRBD2
CASSLWAGEVETQYF
>TRBV5-1|NA
CASSLVPGSNQPQHF
>TRBV29-1|TRBD2
CSVFSGSGYEQYF
>TRBV12-3/TRBV12-4|NA
CASSLGQGNQPQHF
>TRBV24-1|TRBD1
CAPSGQTNQPQHF
>TRBV12-3/TRBV12-4|TRBD2
CASTPSGRARNEQFF
>TRBV2|NA
CASRSLQGWGRVAEAFF
>TRBV24-1|NA
CATSDWGPLNTDTQYF
>TRBV12-3/TRBV12-4|NA
CASSSGSGGYTF
>TRBV5-8|TRBD2
CASSLLAGEEETQYF
>TRBV7-2|TRBD2
CASGPGLAGDRYSYEQYF
>TRBV15|NA
CATSRDFGNTQYF
>TRBV29-1|NA
CSAAMGVRGTEAFF
>TRBV6-2/TRBV6-3|TRBD1
CASSPLGTGGLSAGNQPQHF
>TRBV7-6|TRBD1
CASSLVGQGDEQFF
>TRBV7-8|TRBD2
CASSPLAGTNTGELFF
>TRBV6-6|NA
CASSPDILYGYTF
>TRBV14|NA
CASSQELWRGDYEQYF
>TRBV7-2|NA
CASSLVSGGVGQYF
>TRBV7-2|NA
CASSSSGGEQFF
>TRBV6-5|NA
CASSARDEQETQYF
>TRBV3-1|TRBD1
CASSQLRDRGTGELFF
>TRBV6-6|TRBD2
CATGGPYEQYF
>TRBV12-3/TRBV12-4|NA
CASSFGVTQYF
>TRBV19|NA
CASMWGRGNTEAFF
>TRBV7-2|NA
CASSPGPRDTEAFF
>TRBV6-1|TRBD1
CASSEQRQGYSPLHF
>TRBV11-2|NA
CASIHGGGNTEAFF
>TRBV27|TRBD2
CASRPRGLAGRTMSSYNEQFF
>TRBV7-2|TRBD2
CASSLWGGGDSYEQYF
>TRBV7-2|TRBD2
CASRMGGAGLTDTQYF